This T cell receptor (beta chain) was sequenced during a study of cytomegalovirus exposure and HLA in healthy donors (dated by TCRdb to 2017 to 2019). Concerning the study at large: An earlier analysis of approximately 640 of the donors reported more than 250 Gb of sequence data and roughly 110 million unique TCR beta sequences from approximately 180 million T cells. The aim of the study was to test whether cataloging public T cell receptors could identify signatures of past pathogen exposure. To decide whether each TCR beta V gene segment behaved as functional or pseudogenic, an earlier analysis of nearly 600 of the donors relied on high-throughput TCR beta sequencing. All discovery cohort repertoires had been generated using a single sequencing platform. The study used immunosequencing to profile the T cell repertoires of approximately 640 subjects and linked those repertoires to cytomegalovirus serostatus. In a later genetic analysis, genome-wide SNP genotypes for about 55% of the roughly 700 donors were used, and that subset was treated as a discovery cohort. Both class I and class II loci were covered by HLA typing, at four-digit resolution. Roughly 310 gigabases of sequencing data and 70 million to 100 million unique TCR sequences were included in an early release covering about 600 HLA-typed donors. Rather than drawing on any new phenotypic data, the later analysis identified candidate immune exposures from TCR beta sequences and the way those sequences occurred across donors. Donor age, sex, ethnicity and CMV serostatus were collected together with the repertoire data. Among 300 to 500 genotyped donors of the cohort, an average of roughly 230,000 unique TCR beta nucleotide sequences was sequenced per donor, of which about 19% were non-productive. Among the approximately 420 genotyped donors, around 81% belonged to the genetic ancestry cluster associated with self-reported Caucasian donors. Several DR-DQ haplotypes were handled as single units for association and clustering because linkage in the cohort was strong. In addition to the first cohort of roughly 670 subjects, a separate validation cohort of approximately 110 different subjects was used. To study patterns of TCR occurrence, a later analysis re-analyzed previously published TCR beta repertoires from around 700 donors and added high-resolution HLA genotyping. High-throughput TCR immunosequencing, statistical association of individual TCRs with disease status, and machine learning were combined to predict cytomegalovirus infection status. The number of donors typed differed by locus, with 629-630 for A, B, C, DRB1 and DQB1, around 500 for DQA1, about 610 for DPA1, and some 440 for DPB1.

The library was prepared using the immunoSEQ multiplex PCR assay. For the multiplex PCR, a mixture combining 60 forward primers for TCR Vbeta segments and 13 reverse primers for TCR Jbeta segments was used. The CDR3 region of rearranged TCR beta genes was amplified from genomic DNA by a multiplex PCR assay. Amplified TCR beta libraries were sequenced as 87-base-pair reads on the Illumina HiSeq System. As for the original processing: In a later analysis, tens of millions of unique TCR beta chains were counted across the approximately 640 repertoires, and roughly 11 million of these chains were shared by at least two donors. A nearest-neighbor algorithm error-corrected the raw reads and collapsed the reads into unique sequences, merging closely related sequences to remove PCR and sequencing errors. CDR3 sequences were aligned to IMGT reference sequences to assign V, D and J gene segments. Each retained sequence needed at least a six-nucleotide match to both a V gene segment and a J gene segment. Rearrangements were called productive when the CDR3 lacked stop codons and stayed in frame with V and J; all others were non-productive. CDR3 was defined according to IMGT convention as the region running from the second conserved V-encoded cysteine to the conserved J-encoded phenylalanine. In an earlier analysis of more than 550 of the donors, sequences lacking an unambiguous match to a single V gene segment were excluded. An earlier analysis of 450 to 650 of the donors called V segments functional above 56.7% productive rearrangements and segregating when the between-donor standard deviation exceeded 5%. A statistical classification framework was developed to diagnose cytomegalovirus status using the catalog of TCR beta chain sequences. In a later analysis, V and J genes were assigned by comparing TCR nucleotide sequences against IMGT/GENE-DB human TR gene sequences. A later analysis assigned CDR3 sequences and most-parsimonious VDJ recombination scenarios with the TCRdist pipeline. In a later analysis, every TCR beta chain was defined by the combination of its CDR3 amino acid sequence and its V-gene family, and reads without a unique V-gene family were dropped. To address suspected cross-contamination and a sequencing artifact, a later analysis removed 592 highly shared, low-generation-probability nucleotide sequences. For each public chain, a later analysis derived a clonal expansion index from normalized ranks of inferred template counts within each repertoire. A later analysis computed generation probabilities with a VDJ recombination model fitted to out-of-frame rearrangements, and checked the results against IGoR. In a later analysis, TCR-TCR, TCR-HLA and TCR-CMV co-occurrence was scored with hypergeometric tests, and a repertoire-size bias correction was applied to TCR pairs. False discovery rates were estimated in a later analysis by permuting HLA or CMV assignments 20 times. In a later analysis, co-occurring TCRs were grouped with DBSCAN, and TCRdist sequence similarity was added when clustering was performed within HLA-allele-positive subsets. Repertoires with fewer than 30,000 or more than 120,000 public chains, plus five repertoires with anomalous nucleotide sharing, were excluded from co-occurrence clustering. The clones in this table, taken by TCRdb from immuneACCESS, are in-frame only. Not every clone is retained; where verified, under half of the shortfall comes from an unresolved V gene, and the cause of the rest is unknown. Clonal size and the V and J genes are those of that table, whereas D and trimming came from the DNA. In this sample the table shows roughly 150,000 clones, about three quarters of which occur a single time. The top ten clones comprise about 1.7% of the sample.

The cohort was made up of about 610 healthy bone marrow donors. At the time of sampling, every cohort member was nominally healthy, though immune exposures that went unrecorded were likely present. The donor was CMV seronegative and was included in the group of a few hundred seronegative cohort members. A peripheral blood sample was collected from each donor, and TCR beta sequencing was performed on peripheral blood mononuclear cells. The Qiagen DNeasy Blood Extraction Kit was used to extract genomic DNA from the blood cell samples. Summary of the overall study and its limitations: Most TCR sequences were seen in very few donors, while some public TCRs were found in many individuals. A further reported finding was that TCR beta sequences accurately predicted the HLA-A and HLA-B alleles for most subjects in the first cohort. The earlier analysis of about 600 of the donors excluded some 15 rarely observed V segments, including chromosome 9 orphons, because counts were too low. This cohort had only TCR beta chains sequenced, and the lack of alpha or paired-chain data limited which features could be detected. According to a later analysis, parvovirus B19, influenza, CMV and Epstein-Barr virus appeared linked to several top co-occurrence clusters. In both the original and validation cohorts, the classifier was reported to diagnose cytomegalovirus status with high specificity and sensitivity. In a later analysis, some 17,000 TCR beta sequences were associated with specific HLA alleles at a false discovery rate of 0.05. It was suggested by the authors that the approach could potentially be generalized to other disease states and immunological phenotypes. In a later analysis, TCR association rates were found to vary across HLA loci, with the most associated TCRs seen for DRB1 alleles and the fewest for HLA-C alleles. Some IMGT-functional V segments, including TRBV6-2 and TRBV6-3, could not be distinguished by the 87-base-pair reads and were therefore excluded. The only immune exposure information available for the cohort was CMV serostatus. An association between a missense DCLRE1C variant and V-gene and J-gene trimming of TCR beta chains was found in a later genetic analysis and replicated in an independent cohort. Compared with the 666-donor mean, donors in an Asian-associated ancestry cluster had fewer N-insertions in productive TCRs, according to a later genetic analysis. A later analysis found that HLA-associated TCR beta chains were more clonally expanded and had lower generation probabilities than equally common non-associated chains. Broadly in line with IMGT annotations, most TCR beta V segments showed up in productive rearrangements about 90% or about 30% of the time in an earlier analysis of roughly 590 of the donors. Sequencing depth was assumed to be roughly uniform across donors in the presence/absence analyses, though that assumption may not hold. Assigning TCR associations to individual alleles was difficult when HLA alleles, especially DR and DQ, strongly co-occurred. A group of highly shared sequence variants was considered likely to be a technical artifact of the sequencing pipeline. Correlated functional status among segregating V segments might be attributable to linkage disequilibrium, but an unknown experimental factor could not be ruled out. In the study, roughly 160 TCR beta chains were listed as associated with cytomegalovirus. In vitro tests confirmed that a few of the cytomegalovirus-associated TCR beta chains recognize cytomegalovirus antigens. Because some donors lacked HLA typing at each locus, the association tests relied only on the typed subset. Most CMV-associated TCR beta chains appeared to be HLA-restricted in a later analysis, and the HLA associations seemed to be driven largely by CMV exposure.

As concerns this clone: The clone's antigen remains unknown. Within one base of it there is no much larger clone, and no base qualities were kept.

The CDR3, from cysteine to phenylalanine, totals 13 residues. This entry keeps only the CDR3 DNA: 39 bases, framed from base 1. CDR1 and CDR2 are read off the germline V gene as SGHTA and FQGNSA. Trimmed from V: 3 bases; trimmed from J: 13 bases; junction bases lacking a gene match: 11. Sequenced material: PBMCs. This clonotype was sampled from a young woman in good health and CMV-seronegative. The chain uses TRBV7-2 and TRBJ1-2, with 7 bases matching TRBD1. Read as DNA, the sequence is TGTGCCAGCAGCTTTAGGCAGGGGGTGGCAAGCACCTTC. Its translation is CASSFRQGVASTF.